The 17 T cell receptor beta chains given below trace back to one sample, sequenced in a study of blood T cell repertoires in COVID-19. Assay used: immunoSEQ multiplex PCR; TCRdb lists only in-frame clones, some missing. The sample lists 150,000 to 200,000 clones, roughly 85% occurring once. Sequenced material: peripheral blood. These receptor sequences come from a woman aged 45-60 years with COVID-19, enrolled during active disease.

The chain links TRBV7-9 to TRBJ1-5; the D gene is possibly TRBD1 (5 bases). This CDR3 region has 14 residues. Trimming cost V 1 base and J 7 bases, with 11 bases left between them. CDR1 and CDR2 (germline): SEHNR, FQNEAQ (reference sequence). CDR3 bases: TGTGCCAGCAGCTTAGAAGGGGTTGGGCAGCCCCAGCATTTT. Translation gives CASSLEGVGQPQHF.

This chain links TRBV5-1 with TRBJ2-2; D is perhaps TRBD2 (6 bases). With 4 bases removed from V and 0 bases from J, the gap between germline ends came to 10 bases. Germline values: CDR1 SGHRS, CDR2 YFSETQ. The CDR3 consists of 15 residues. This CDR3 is CASSHGTPNTGELFF. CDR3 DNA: TGCGCCAGCAGCCACGGGACTCCGAACACCGGGGAGCTGTTTTTT.

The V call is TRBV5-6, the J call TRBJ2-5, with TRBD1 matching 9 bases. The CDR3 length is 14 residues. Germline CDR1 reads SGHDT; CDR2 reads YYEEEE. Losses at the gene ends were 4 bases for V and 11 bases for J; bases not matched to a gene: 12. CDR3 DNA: TGTGCCAGCAGCCGGGACAGGGTAAATCCGACTCAGTACTTC. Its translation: CASSRDRVNPTQYF.

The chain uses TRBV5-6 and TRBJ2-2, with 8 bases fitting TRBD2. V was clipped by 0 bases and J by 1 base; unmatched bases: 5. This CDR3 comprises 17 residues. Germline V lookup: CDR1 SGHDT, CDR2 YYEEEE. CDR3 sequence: CASSLVSAGGNTGELFF. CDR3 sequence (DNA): TGTGCCAGCAGCTTGGTCTCGGCGGGGGGGAACACCGGGGAGCTGTTTTTT.

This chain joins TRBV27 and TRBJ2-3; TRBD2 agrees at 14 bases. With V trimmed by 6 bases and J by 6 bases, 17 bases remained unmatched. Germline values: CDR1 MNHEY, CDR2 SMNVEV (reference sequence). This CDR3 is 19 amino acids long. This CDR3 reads CASRLQLRLAGGQMDTQYF. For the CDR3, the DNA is TGTGCCAGCAGGTTACAACTTCGACTAGCGGGGGGGCAAATGGATACGCAGTATTTT.

The CDR3 reads CTSSQKCRESGGASNEQFF. DNA of the CDR3: TGCACCAGCAGCCAAAAGTGTCGGGAAAGCGGGGGGGCTTCGAATGAGCAGTTCTTC. This chain uses TRBV1 with TRBJ2-1; no check of the table's D call, TRBD2, against the DNA was made. TRBV1 is marked as a pseudogene. The CDR3 has 19 amino acids.

In nucleotides, the CDR3 is TGTGCCAGTAGTACCCAGATTGCAACTAATGAAAAACTGTTTTTT. It encodes CASSTQIATNEKLFF. V gene TRBV19 combines with J gene TRBJ1-4, with D uncertain. Looked up from germline, CDR1 is LNHDA and CDR2 is SQIVND (reference sequence). CDR3 length: 15 residues. Trimming pared 4 bases from V and 0 bases from J, leaving 9 bases between.

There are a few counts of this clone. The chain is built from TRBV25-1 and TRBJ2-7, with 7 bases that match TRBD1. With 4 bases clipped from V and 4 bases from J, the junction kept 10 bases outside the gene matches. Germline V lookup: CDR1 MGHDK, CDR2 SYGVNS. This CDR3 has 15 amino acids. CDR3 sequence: CASSAPGQRDYEQYF. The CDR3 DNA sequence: TGTGCCAGCAGTGCACCGGGACAGAGAGATTACGAGCAGTACTTC.

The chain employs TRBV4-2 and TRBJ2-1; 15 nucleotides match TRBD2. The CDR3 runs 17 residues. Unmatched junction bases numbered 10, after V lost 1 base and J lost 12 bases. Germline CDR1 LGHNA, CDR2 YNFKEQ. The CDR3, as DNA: TGTGCCAGCAGCCAAGGGGCCGGACTAGCGGGGGGGCCTGGGCAGTTCTTC. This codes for CASSQGAGLAGGPGQFF.

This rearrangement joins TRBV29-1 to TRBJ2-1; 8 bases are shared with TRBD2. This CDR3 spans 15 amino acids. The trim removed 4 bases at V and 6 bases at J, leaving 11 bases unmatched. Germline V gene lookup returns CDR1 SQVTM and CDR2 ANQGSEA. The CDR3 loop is CSVAAGGPRTNEQFF. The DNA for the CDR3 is TGCAGCGTTGCCGCGGGGGGCCCCCGAACCAATGAGCAGTTCTTC.

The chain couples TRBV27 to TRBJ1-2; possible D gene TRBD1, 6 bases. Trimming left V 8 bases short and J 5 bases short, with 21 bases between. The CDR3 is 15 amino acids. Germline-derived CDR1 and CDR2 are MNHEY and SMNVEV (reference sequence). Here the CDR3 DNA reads TGTGCCAGCTCCAAATTGGGGGGGCTCGGGTATGGCTACACCTTC. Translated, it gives CASSKLGGLGYGYTF.

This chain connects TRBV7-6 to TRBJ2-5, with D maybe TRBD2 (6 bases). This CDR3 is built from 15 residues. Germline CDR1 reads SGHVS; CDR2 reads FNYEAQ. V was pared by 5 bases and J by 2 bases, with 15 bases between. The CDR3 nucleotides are TGTGCCAGCAGCAAGCACGGGGGTTTGCAAGAGACCCAGTACTTC. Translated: CASSKHGGLQETQYF.

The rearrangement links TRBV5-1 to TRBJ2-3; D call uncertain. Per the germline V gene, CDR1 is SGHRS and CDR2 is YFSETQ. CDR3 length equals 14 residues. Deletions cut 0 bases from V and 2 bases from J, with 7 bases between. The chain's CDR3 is CASSLAQNTDTQYF. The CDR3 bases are TGCGCCAGCAGCTTGGCTCAGAACACAGATACGCAGTATTTT.

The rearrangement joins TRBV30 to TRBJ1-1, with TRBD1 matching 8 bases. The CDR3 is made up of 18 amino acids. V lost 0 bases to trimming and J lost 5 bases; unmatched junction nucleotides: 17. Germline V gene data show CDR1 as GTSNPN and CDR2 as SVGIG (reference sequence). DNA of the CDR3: TGTGCCTGGAGTGTATCGGCAGGGGGCAACTCTAGGAGTACTGAAGCTTTCTTT. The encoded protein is CAWSVSAGGNSRSTEAFF. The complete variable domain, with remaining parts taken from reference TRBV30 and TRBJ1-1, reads SQTIHQWPATLVQPVGSPLSLECTVEGTSNPNLYWYRQAAGRGLQLLFYSVGIGQISSEVPQNLSASRPQDRQFILSSKKLLLSDSGFYLCAWSVSAGGNSRSTEAFFGQGTRLTVV.

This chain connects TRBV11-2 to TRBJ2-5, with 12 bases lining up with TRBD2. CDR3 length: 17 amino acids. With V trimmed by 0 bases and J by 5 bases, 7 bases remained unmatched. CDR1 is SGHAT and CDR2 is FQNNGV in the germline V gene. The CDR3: CASSLDRTSGGTETQYF. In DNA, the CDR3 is TGTGCCAGCAGCTTAGATCGAACTAGCGGGGGGACTGAGACCCAGTACTTC.

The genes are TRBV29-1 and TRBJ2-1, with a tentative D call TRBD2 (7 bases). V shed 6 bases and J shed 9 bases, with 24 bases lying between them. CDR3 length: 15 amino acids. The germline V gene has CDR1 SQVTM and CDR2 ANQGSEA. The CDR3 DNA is TGCAGCGTCGCCCGGGGGGCATTAATAAGTGGTGAGCAGTTCTTC. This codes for CSVARGALISGEQFF.

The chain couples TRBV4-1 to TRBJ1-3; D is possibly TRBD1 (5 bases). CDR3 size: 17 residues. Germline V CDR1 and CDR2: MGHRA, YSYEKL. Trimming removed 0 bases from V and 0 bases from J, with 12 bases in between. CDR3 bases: TGCGCCAGCAGCCAAGACCGACAGTCATACTCTGGAAACACCATATATTTT. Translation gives CASSQDRQSYSGNTIYF.